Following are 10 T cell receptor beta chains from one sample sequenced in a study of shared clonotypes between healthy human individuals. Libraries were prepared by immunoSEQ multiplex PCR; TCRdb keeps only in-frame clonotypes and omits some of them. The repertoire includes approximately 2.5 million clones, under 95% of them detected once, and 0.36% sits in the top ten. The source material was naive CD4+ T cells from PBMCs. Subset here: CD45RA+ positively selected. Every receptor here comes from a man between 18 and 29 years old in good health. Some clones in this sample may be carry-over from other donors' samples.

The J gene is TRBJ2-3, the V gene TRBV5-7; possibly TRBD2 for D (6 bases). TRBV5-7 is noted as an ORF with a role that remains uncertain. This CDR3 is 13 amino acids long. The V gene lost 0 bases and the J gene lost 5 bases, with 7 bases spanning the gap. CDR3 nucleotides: TGTGCCAGCAGCTTGGTGCGGGGAGATACGCAGTATTTT. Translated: CASSLVRGDTQYF.

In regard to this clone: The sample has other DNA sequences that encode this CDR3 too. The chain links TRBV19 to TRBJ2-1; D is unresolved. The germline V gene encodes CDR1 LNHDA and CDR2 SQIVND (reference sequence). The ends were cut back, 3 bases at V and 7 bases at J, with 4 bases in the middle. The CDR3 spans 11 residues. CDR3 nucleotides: TGTGCCAGTAGTATTTGGAATGAGCAGTTCTTC. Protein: CASSIWNEQFF.

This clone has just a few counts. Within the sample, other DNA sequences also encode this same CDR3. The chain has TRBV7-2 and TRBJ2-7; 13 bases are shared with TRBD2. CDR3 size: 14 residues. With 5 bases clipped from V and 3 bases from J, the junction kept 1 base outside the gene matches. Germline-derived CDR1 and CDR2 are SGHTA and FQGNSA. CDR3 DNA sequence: TGTGCCAGCAGCCGGACTAGCGGGAGCTACGAGCAGTACTTC. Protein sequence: CASSRTSGSYEQYF.

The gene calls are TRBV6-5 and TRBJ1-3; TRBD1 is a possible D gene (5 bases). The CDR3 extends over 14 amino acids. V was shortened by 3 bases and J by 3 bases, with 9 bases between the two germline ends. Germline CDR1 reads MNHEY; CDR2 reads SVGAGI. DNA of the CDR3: TGTGCCAGCAGTTATGGGGGAATTGGAAACACCATATATTTT. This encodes CASSYGGIGNTIYF.

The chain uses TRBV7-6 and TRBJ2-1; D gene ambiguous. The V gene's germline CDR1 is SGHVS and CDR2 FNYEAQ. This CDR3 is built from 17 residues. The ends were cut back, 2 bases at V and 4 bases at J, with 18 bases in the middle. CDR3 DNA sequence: TGTGCCAGCAGCTTAAGTGTGGGAATGATTTTATACAATGAGCAGTTCTTC. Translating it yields CASSLSVGMILYNEQFF.

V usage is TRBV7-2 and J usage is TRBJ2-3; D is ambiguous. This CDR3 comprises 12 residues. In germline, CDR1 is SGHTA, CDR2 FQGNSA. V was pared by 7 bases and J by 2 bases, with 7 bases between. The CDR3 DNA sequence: TGTGCCAGCAACAGAAACACAGATACGCAGTATTTT. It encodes CASNRNTDTQYF.

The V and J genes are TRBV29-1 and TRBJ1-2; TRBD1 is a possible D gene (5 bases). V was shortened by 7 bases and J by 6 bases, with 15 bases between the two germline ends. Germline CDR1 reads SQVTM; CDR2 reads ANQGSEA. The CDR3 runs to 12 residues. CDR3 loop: CSGVGTDHGYTF. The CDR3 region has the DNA TGCAGCGGCGTCGGGACGGATCATGGCTACACCTTC.

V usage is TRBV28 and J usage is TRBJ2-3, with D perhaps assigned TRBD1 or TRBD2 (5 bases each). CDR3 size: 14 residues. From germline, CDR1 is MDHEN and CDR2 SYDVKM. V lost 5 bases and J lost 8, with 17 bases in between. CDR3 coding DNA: TGTGCCAGCAGTCCCGGGACGATAACGACTACGCAGTATTTT. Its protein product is CASSPGTITTTQYF. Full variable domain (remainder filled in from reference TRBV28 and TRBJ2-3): DVKVTQSSRYLVKRTGEKVFLECVQDMDHENMFWYRQDPGLGLRLIYFSYDVKMKEKGDIPEGYSVSREKKERFSLILESASTNQTSMYLCASSPGTITTTQYFGPGTRLTVL.

CDR3 residues: CASSPDRRGQPQHF. CDR3 coding DNA: TGTGCCAGCAGCCCCGACAGGCGGGGGCAGCCCCAGCATTTT. J is TRBJ1-5 and V is TRBV5-8; perhaps TRBD1 as D (6 bases). V lost 4 bases and J 7 bases, leaving 15 bases between the germline ends. The CDR3 has 14 amino acids. CDR1 is SGHTS and CDR2 is YDEGEE in the germline V gene.

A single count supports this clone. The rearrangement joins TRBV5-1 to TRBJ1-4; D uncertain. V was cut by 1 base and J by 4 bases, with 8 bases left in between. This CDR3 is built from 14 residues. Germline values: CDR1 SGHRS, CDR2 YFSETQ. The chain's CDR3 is CASSLTAHNEKLFF. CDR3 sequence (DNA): TGCGCCAGCAGCTTGACGGCTCATAATGAAAAACTGTTTTTT. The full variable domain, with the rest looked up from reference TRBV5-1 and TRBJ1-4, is KAGVTQTPRYLIKTRGQQVTLSCSPISGHRSVSWYQQTPGQGLQFLFEYFSETQRNKGNFPGRFSGRQFSNSRSEMNVSTLELGDSALYLCASSLTAHNEKLFFGSGTQLSVL.